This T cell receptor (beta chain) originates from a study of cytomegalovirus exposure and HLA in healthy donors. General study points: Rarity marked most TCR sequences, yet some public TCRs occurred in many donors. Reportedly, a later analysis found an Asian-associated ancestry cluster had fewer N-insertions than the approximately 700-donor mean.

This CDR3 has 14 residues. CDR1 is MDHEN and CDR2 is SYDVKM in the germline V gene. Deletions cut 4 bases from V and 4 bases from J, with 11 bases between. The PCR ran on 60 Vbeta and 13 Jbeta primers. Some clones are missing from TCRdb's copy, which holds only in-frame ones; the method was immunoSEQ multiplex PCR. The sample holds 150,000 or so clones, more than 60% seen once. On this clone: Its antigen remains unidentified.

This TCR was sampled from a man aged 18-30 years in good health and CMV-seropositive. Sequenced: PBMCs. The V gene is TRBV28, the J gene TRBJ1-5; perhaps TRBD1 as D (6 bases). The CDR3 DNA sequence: TGTGCCAGCAGTTGGGACATACCGAATCAGCCCCAGCATTTT. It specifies CASSWDIPNQPQHF.